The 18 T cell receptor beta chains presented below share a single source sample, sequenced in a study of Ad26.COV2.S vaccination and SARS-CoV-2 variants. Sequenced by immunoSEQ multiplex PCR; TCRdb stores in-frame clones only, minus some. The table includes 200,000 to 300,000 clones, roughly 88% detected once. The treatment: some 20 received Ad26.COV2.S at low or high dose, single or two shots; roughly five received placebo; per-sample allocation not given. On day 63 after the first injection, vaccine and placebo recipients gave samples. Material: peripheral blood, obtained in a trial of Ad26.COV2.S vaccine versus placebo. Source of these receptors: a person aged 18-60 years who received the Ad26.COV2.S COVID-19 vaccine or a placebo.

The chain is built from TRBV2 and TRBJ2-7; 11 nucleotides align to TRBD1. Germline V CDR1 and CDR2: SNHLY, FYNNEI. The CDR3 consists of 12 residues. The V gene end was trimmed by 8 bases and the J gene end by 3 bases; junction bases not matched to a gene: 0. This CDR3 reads CASGTGGYEQYF. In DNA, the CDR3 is TGTGCCAGCGGGACAGGGGGCTACGAGCAGTACTTC.

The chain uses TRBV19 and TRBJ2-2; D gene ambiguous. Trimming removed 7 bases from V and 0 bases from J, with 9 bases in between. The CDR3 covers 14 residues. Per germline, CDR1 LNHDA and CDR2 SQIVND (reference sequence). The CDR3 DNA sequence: TGTGCCAGTAAAAGGAGCGCGAACACCGGGGAGCTGTTTTTT. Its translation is CASKRSANTGELFF.

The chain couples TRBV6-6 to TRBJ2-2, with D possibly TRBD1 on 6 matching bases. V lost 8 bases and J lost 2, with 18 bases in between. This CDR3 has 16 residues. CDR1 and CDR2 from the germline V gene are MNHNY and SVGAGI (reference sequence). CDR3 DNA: TGTGCCAGCCATATACCGGGACAAACTAACACCGGGGAGCTGTTTTTT. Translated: CASHIPGQTNTGELFF.

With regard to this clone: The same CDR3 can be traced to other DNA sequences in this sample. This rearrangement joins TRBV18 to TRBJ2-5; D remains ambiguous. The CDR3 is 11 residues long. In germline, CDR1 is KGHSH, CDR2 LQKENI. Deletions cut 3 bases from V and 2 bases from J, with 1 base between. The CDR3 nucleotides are TGTGCCAGCTCACCTCAAGAGACCCAGTACTTC. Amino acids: CASSPQETQYF.

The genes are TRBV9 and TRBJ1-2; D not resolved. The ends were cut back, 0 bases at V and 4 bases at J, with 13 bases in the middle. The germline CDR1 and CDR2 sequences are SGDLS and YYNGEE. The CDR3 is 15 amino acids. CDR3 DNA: TGTGCCAGCAGCGTAGGAGTTGGATTAATCTATGGCTACACCTTC. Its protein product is CASSVGVGLIYGYTF.

The CDR3 nucleotides read TGTGCCAGCAGGCAGACAGGGGGCATTGAAGCTTTCTTT. Translated, it gives CASRQTGGIEAFF. V gene TRBV11-2 combines with J gene TRBJ1-1; 10 positions agree with TRBD1. CDR3 length: 13 residues. V gave up 6 bases and J gave up 7 bases; unmatched junction bases: 5. Germline-derived CDR1 and CDR2 are SGHAT and FQNNGV.

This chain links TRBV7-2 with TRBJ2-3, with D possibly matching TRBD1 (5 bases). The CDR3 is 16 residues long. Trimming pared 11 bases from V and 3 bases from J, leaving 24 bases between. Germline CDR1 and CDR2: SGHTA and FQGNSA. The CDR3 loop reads CAPPLKGSQGTDTQYF. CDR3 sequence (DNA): TGTGCCCCTCCCTTGAAGGGGTCCCAAGGTACAGATACGCAGTATTTT. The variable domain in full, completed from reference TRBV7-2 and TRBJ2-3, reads GAGVSQSPSNKVTEKGKDVELRCDPISGHTALYWYRQSLGQGLEFLIYFQGNSAPDKSGLPSDRFSAERTGGSVSTLTIQRTQQEDSAVYLCAPPLKGSQGTDTQYFGPGTRLTVL.

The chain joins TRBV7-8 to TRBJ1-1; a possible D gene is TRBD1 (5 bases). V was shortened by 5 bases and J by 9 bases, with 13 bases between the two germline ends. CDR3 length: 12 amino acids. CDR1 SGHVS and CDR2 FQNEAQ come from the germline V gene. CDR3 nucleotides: TGTGCCAGCAGCCCCCGGGGCAGTCAAGCTTTCTTT. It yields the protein CASSPRGSQAFF.

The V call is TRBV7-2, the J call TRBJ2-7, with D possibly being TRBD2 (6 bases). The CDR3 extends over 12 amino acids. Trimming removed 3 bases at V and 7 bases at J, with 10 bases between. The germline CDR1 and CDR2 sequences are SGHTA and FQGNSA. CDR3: CASSLEGREQYF. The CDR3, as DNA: TGTGCCAGCAGCTTGGAGGGGAGAGAGCAGTACTTC. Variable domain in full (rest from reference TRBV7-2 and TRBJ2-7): GAGVSQSPSNKVTEKGKDVELRCDPISGHTALYWYRQSLGQGLEFLIYFQGNSAPDKSGLPSDRFSAERTGGSVSTLTIQRTQQEDSAVYLCASSLEGREQYFGPGTRLTVT.

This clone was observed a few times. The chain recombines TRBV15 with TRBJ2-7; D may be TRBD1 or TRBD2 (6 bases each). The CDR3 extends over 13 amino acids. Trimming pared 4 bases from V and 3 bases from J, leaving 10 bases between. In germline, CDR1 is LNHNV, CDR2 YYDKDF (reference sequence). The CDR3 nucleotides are TGTGCCACCAGCATCGGAGGGGGCTACGAGCAGTACTTC. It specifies CATSIGGGYEQYF.

CDR3 residues: CASSLARFGTGEEGYTF. Here the CDR3 DNA reads TGTGCCAGCAGCTTAGCGAGATTTGGAACAGGGGAAGAAGGCTACACCTTC. V usage is TRBV7-8 and J usage is TRBJ1-2; 7 positions match TRBD1. The CDR3 is 17 residues long. CDR1 is SGHVS, CDR2 FQNEAQ, per germline. V shed 0 bases and J 8 bases; nucleotides not matched to a gene: 15.

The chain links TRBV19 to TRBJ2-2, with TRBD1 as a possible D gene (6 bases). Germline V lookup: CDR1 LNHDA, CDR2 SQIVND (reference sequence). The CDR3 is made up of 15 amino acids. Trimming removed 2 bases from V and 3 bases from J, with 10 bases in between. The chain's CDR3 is CASSIQGLYTGELFF. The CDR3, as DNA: TGTGCCAGTAGTATACAGGGGTTGTACACCGGGGAGCTGTTTTTT.

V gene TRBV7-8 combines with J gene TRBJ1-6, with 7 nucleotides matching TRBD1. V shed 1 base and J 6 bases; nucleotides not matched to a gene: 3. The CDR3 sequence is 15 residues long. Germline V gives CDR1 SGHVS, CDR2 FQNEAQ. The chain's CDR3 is CASSLVNRGNSPLHF. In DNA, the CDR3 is TGTGCCAGCAGCTTAGTAAACAGGGGTAATTCACCCCTCCACTTT.

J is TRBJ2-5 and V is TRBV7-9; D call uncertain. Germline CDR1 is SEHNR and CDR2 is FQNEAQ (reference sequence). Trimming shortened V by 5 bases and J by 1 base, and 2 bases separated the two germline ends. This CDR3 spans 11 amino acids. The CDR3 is CASSLQETQYF. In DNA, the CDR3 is TGTGCCAGCAGCCTCCAAGAGACCCAGTACTTC.

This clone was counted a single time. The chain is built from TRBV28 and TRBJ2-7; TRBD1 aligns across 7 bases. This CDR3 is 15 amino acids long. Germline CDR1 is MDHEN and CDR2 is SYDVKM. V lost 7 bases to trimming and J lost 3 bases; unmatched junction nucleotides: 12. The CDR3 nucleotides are TGTGCCAGCACTTCCACCTGGGACAGCCTCTACGAGCAGTACTTC. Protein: CASTSTWDSLYEQYF.

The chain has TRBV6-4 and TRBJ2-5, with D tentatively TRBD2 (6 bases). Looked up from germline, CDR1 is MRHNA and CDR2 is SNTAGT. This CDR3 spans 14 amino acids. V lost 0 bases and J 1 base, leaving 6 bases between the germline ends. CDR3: CASSDSAGQETQYF. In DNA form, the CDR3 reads TGTGCCAGCAGTGACTCAGCGGGCCAAGAGACCCAGTACTTC.

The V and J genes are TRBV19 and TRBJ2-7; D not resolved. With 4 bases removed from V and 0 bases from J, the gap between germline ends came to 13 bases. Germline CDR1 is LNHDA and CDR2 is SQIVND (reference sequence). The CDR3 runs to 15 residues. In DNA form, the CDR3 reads TGTGCCAGTAGTACCGGACGGATGGTCTCCTACGAGCAGTACTTC. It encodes CASSTGRMVSYEQYF.

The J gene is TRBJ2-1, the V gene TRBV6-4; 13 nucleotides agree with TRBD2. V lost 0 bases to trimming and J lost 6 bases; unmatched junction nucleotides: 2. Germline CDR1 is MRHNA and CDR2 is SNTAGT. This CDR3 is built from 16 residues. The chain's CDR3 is CASSDSRLAGGNEQFF. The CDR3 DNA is TGTGCCAGCAGTGACTCCAGACTAGCGGGGGGCAATGAGCAGTTCTTC.